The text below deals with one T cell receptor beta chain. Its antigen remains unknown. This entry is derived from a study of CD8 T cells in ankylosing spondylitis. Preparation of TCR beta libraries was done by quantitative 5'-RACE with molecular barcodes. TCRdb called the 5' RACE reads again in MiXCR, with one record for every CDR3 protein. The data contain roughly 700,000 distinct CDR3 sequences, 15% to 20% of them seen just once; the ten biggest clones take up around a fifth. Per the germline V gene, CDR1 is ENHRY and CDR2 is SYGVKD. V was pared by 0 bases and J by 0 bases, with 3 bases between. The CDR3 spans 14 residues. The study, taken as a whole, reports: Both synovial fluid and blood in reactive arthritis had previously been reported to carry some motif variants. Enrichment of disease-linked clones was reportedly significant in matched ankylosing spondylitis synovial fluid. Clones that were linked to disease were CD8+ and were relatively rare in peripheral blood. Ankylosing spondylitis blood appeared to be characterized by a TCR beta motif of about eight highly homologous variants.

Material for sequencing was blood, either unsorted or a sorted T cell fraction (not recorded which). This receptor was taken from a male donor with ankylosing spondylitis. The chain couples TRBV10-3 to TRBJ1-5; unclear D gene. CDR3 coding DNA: TGTGCCATCAGTGAGTCTTATAGCAATCAGCCCCAGCATTTT. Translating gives CAISESYSNQPQHF.